The rows below give T cell receptor beta chains drawn from one sample of a study of T cells in Graves' hyperthyroidism and ophthalmopathy. TCRdb passed the multiplex PCR reads through MiXCR, listing each CDR3 protein once. The data hold about 260,000 distinct CDR3 sequences, with approximately 21% observed a single time. Sequencing was done on a sample of blood. All receptors come from a young man with Graves' ophthalmopathy. Both conserved end residues are part of each CDR3. D genes are given only for firm matches. The listing skips clone size in some rows; elsewhere it reads once, few, many or a size class.

v_gene	j_gene	abundance	d_gene	CDR3nt	CDR3aa
TRBV4-1	TRBJ1-1	few	TRBD1	TGCGCCAGCAGCCGGTCGACAGGGCGGAACACTGAAGCTTTCTTT	CASSRSTGRNTEAFF
TRBV27	TRBJ2-1	.	.	TGTGCCAGCAGTTTGAGCCCCTCCTACAATGAGCAGTTCTTC	CASSLSPSYNEQFF
TRBV7-9	TRBJ2-3	.	.	TGTGCCAGCAGCTTTACCAGGAGCTACACAGATACGCAGTATTTT	CASSFTRSYTDTQYF
TRBV27	TRBJ2-2	many	.	TGTGCCAGCAGCACGAACACCGGGGAGCTGTTTTTT	CASSTNTGELFF
TRBV3-1	TRBJ2-3	many	.	TGTGCCAGCAGCCATCACGGCGGACACACAGATACGCAGTATTTT	CASSHHGGHTDTQYF
TRBV19	TRBJ2-7	few	.	TGTGCCAGTACCATCAAGTACGGGGAAAACTACGAGCAGTACTTC	CASTIKYGENYEQYF
TRBV20-1	TRBJ1-5	many	.	TGCAGTGCTAGAGATAGACCGCGGGGCAATCAGCCCCAGCATTTT	CSARDRPRGNQPQHF
TRBV28	TRBJ1-4	few	.	TGTGCCAGCAGTTTGCAGGACGAAAAACTGTTTTTT	CASSLQDEKLFF
TRBV18	TRBJ2-3	many	.	TGTGCCAGCAACGAGTATATCGGCACAGATACGCAGTATTTT	CASNEYIGTDTQYF
TRBV6-1	TRBJ1-1	few	TRBD1	TGTGCCAGCAGGCCGGACAGGACTACCGAAGCTTTCTTT	CASRPDRTTEAFF
TRBV28	TRBJ2-1	few	TRBD2	TGTGCCAGCAGTTTTGGGAGGGGTTACAATGAGCAGTTCTTC	CASSFGRGYNEQFF
TRBV19	TRBJ2-7	.	TRBD1	TGTGCCAGTAGCCCCCTCCCCGGACAGGTGACCTACGAGCAGTACTTC	CASSPLPGQVTYEQYF
TRBV20-1	TRBJ2-5	few	.	TGCAGTGCTAACCTATTAGGGACCCAGTACTTC	CSANLLGTQYF
TRBV11-2	TRBJ1-2	.	.	TGTGCCAGCAGCTTAGTTAGCATCAGGGCAAAAACGGGAGGCTACACCTTC	CASSLVSIRAKTGGYTF
TRBV5-5	TRBJ2-1	.	.	TGTGCCAGCAGCTTGGTTCTCCGCGTCGATGAGCAGTTCTTC	CASSLVLRVDEQFF
TRBV5-1	TRBJ2-5	many	.	TGCGCCAGCAGCTTGGCCTCGGGGAACCAAGAGACCCAGTACTTC	CASSLASGNQETQYF
TRBV27	TRBJ2-1	.	TRBD2	TGTGCCAGCCGCTCCGAATCTAGCGGGAGTTTATTTGAGCAGTTCTTC	CASRSESSGSLFEQFF
TRBV28	TRBJ2-3	.	.	TGTGCCAGCAGTTCCGCCTGGACTAGCACAGATACGCAGTATTTT	CASSSAWTSTDTQYF
TRBV24-1	TRBJ2-7	few	TRBD1	TGTGCCACCAGTGATACGGGACAGGGCAGGCGGAACGAGCAGTACTTC	CATSDTGQGRRNEQYF
TRBV10-2	TRBJ1-1	.	.	TGCGCCAGCAGTTCAGCTACAGCCCGGAAGAACACTGAAGCTTTCTTT	CASSSATARKNTEAFF
TRBV15	TRBJ2-5	few	.	TGTGCCACCAGCAGAGATTACGGGGAGACCCAGTACTTC	CATSRDYGETQYF
TRBV7-9	TRBJ1-1	few	.	TGTGCCAGCAGCACGTCCAACACTGAAGCTTTCTTT	CASSTSNTEAFF
TRBV20-1	TRBJ2-1	many	TRBD1	TGCAGTGCTAGAGATAGACAGGGGCGCTACCGGACTGAGCAGTTCTTC	CSARDRQGRYRTEQFF
TRBV15	TRBJ2-1	.	TRBD2	TGTGCCACCAGCAGAGCTAGCGGGAGTGGATACAATGAGCAGTTCTTC	CATSRASGSGYNEQFF
TRBV10-3	TRBJ1-2	many	TRBD1	TGTGCCATCAGTGCGGGACAGGGGGCTTCGGACTATGGCTACACCTTC	CAISAGQGASDYGYTF
TRBV11-1	TRBJ1-1	many	.	TGTGCCAGCAGCTTAACACTGAACACTGAAGCTTTCTTT	CASSLTLNTEAFF
TRBV12-3/TRBV12-4	TRBJ2-3	.	.	TGTGCCAGCCGTATATCTGGTTCCGATACGCAGTATTTT	CASRISGSDTQYF
TRBV28	TRBJ1-1	few	TRBD1	TGTGCCAGCAGCACGGCAACAGGGGCTGAAGCTTTCTTT	CASSTATGAEAFF
TRBV28	TRBJ2-1	few	TRBD2	TGTGCCAGCAGGCCGGCGACTAGCATTGGTGAGCAGTTCTTC	CASRPATSIGEQFF
TRBV20-1	TRBJ1-1	many	TRBD1	TGCAGTGCTAGAGATCTCTACAGGGGGCTCGTGAACACTGAAGCTTTCTTT	CSARDLYRGLVNTEAFF
TRBV7-2	TRBJ2-3	many	TRBD2	TGTGCCAGCAGGTATCCCGGGACTAGCGAGACGCATACGCAGTATTTT	CASRYPGTSETHTQYF
TRBV9	TRBJ2-1	.	.	TGTGCCAGCAGCCCCCTCGAGAGCCCAAATGAGCAGTTCTTC	CASSPLESPNEQFF
TRBV11-1	TRBJ2-1	.	.	TGTGCCAGCAGCTTGGGACACCGCTACAATGAGCAGTTCTTC	CASSLGHRYNEQFF
TRBV20-1	TRBJ2-3	.	TRBD2	TGCAGTGCTGGAGCGGGAGACCCCTATAGCACAGATACGCAGTATTTT	CSAGAGDPYSTDTQYF
TRBV28	TRBJ1-4	few	.	TGTGCCAGCAGTTTTCGTCGGGGGGCGAGGGGCACTGAAAAACTGCTTTTT	CASSFRRGARGTEKLLF